These 13 T cell receptor beta chains originate from one sample sequenced in a study of beta chain features in type 1 diabetes. These receptors' antigens are unknown. General study results and limits: Type 1 diabetes patients showed a moderate but significant shortening of TCRB CDR3s in all four CD4+ subsets.

The investigators reverse transcribed all of the isolated RNA, so they sequenced expressed TCRB transcripts. The repertoire was sequenced with immunoSEQ multiplex PCR; TCRdb's copy has only in-frame clones and lacks some. The profile shows around 130,000 clones, 15% to 20% of them singletons. What was sequenced was central memory CD4+ T cells from blood. These receptors were obtained from a man aged 30-40 years with type 1 diabetes.

The chain combines TRBV7-6 with TRBJ2-7, with D possibly called TRBD1 or TRBD2 (6 bases each). The CDR3 runs 15 residues. Trimming removed 0 bases at V and 0 bases at J, with 9 bases between. Germline CDR1 and CDR2: SGHVS and FNYEAQ. CDR3 region: CASSLAGGYSYEQYF. CDR3 nucleotides: TGTGCCAGCAGCTTAGCGGGGGGCTACTCCTACGAGCAGTACTTC.

This clone was found a few times. J is TRBJ1-2 and V is TRBV5-6; D is possibly TRBD1 (6 bases). CDR1 is SGHDT, CDR2 YYEEEE, per germline. The ends were cut back, 5 bases at V and 3 bases at J, with 20 bases in the middle. This CDR3 is 16 amino acids long. The DNA of the CDR3 is TGTGCCAGCAGTTTGAACAGGGTTAAACGCGACTATGGCTACACCTTC. Encoded protein: CASSLNRVKRDYGYTF.

The CDR3 coding sequence is TGTGCCAGCAGTGAAGCCTCAGGGATAGGTTCACCCCTCCACTTT. It codes for CASSEASGIGSPLHF. The chain is built from TRBV6-1 and TRBJ1-6, with D maybe TRBD1 (5 bases). Trimming shortened V by 0 bases and J by 9 bases, and 12 bases separated the two germline ends. This CDR3 comprises 15 residues. Per germline, CDR1 MNHNS and CDR2 SASEGT.

This clone has more than one count but fewer than ten. The chain employs TRBV7-9 and TRBJ2-7, with a possible D match to TRBD1 (5 bases). This CDR3 is built from 15 residues. V lost 1 base and J lost 6, with 16 bases in between. Germline CDR1 and CDR2: SEHNR and FQNEAQ (reference sequence). This CDR3 is CASSLGNPEGVEQYF. DNA for the CDR3: TGTGCCAGCAGCTTAGGGAATCCCGAAGGGGTCGAGCAGTACTTC. The complete variable domain, with remaining parts taken from reference TRBV7-9 and TRBJ2-7, reads DTGVSQNPRHKITKRGQNVTFRCDPISEHNRLYWYRQTLGQGPEFLTYFQNEAQLEKSRLLSDRFSAERPKGSFSTLEIQRTEQGDSAMYLCASSLGNPEGVEQYFGPGTRLTVT.

The chain recombines TRBV7-2 with TRBJ2-2, with 8 bases matching TRBD1. V lost 5 bases, J lost 4 bases, and 9 bases stayed unmatched. CDR3 length equals 16 residues. Germline V gives CDR1 SGHTA, CDR2 FQGNSA. The CDR3 region is CASSVSGTGGTGELFF. DNA of the CDR3: TGTGCCAGCAGCGTCTCCGGGACAGGAGGCACCGGGGAGCTGTTTTTT.

CDR3 DNA: TGTGCCAGCAGCTCGACAGGGGGCAGTGAGCAGTTCTTC. This encodes CASSSTGGSEQFF. The chain couples TRBV7-9 to TRBJ2-1; 10 bases line up with TRBD1. The CDR3 runs to 13 residues. Germline CDR1 SEHNR, CDR2 FQNEAQ (reference sequence). With V trimmed by 4 bases and J by 9 bases, 3 bases remained unmatched.

This clone has at least ten counts. Additional DNA sequences in this sample encode the identical CDR3. The chain links TRBV7-2 to TRBJ2-3; TRBD2 agrees at 11 bases. Per the germline V gene, CDR1 is SGHTA and CDR2 is FQGNSA. The length of the CDR3 is 15 residues. V dropped 5 bases and J dropped 0; count of bases not matched to a gene: 1. CDR3 DNA sequence: TGTGCCAGCAGCGGGACTAGCGGAAGCACAGATACGCAGTATTTT. The encoded protein is CASSGTSGSTDTQYF.

The sample holds a few counts of this clone. This likely traces to a read error, being one base from a far larger clone. The V and J genes are TRBV25-1 and TRBJ2-5; a possible D gene is TRBD1 (6 bases). The end of the DNA is better explained by TRBJ2-7, so the J call may be wrong. Germline assignment: CDR1 MGHDK and CDR2 SYGVNS. The CDR3 is 13 amino acids. CDR3 amino acids: CASSEAGAYEQYF. The CDR3 coding sequence is TGTGCCAGCAGTGAGGCAGGGGCCTACGAGCAGTACTTC.

This clone has more than one count but fewer than ten. The V and J genes are TRBV5-6 and TRBJ2-7; D is ambiguous. V was trimmed by 2 bases and J by 2 bases, leaving 5 bases between them. The CDR3 is made up of 12 amino acids. From germline, CDR1 is SGHDT and CDR2 YYEEEE. The CDR3 sequence is CASSFGTYEQYF. CDR3 DNA: TGTGCCAGCAGCTTTGGCACCTACGAGCAGTACTTC.

The chain is built from TRBV4-2 and TRBJ2-6; D gene uncertain. The CDR3 length is 16 residues. The germline gives CDR1 LGHNA, CDR2 YNFKEQ. Trimming left V 1 base short and J 2 bases short, with 9 bases between. This chain's CDR3 is CASSQGHQTGANVLTF. In nucleotides, the CDR3 is TGTGCCAGCAGCCAAGGACATCAGACTGGGGCCAACGTCCTGACTTTC.

This clone appeared a few times. The rearrangement links TRBV18 to TRBJ1-1; TRBD1 is a possible D gene (5 bases). The germline CDR1 and CDR2 sequences are KGHSH and LQKENI. Trimming cost V 2 bases and J 4 bases, with 14 bases left between them. CDR3 length: 15 residues. CDR3 in DNA: TGTGCCAGCTCACCAAGGGCCTCCGGGGGCACTGAAGCTTTCTTT. Translating gives CASSPRASGGTEAFF.

The chain recombines TRBV7-2 with TRBJ2-5; TRBD2 aligns across 7 bases. The CDR3 totals 13 residues. Germline V gives CDR1 SGHTA, CDR2 FQGNSA. V shed 10 bases, J shed 0 bases, and the junction held 5 bases outside the gene matches. CDR3 nucleotide sequence: TGTGCCAACGGGCGGGGGTACCAAGAGACCCAGTACTTC. This translates into CANGRGYQETQYF. Drawing the rest from reference TRBV7-2 and TRBJ2-5, the complete variable domain is GAGVSQSPSNKVTEKGKDVELRCDPISGHTALYWYRQSLGQGLEFLIYFQGNSAPDKSGLPSDRFSAERTGGSVSTLTIQRTQQEDSAVYLCANGRGYQETQYFGPGTRLLVL.

This clone was found a few times. The V and J genes are TRBV30 and TRBJ2-3; D not resolved. Per the germline V gene, CDR1 is GTSNPN and CDR2 is SVGIG (reference sequence). V lost 0 bases to trimming and J lost 14 bases, with 21 bases between them. The CDR3 sequence is 14 residues long. The CDR3 DNA reads TGTGCCTGGAGTGTCTCAATAGCCTCCATCGCCCGGTATTTT. This gives the protein CAWSVSIASIARYF.